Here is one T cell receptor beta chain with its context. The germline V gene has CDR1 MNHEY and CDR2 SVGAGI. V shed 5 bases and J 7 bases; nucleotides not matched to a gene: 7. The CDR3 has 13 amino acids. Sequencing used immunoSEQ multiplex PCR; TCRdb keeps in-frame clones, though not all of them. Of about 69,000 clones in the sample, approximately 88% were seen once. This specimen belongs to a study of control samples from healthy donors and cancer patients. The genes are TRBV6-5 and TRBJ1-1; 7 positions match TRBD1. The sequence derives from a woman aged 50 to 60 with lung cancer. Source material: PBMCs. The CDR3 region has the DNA TGTGCCAGCAGTCTCCGCCGGGACAGTGAAGCTTTCTTT. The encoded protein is CASSLRRDSEAFF.